The clone carrying this T cell receptor beta chain was observed a single time. The data derive from a study of PD-L1 blockade in urothelial cancer. Clones were read by immunoSEQ multiplex PCR, and TCRdb kept only the in-frame ones, dropping some. The sample carries about 72,000 clones, approximately 83% recorded once. The sample's time point: pretreatment peripheral blood. This TCR came from a man between 60 and 75 years old with urothelial cancer. Source: PBMCs, taken around atezolizumab (anti-PD-L1) treatment.

CDR3 sequence reads: CASSKTSGGVDTQYF. DNA of the CDR3: TGTGCCAGCAGCAAGACTAGCGGGGGCGTAGATACGCAGTATTTT. The chain employs TRBV6-1 and TRBJ2-3, with 12 bases that match TRBD2. CDR1 is MNHNS, CDR2 SASEGT, per germline. The CDR3 consists of 15 residues. With 6 bases clipped from V and 5 bases from J, the junction kept 6 bases outside the gene matches.